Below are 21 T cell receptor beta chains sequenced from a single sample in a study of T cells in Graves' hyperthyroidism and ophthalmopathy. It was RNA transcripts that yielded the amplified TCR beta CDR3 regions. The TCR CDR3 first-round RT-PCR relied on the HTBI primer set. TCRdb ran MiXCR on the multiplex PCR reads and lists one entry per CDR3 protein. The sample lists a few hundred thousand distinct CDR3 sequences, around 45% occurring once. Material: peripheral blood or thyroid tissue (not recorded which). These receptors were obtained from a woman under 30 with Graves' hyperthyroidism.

CDR3 nucleotide sequence: TGCGCCAGCAGGCAGGACCCTTGGCCCCGGATGGCAACTAATGAAAAACTGTTTTTT. Amino acids: CASRQDPWPRMATNEKLFF. J is TRBJ1-4 and V is TRBV4-3, with no clear D. The V end lost 6 bases, the J end lost 0 bases, and 23 bases lay between the germline ends. Germline V gene data show CDR1 as LGHNA and CDR2 as YSLEER. This CDR3 comprises 19 residues.

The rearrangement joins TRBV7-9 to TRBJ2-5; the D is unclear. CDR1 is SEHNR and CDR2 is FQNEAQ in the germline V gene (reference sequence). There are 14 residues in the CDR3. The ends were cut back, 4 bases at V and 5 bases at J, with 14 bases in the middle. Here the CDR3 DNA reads TGTGCCAGCAGCTCCAATCAACTCGCGGAGACCCAGTACTTC. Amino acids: CASSSNQLAETQYF.

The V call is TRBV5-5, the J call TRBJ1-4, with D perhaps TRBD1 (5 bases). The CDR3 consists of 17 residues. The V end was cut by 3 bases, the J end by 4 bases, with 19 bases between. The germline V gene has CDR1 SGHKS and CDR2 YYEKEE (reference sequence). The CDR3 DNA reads TGTGCCAGCAGCTCGACCCCCGTGCAGGGATTTAATGAAAAACTGTTTTTT. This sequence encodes CASSSTPVQGFNEKLFF.

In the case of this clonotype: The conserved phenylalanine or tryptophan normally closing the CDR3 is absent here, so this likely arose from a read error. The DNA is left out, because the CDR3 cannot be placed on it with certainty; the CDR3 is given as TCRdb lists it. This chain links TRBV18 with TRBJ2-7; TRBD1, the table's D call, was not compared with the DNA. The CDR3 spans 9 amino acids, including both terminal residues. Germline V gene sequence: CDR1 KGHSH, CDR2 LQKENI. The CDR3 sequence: CASSPRTGQ.

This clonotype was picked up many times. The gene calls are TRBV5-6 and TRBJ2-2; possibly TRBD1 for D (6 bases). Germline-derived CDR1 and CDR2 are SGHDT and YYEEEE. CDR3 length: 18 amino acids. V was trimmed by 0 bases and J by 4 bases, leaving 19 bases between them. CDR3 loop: CASSLGWVTGRVTGELFF. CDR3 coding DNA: TGTGCCAGCAGCTTGGGTTGGGTTACAGGGCGAGTCACCGGGGAGCTGTTTTTT.

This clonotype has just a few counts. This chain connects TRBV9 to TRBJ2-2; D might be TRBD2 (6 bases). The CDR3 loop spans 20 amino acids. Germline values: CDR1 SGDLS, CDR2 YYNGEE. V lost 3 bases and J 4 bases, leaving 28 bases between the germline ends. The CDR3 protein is CASSDPESSASRRVTGELFF. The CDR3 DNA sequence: TGTGCCAGCAGCGACCCGGAATCTTCGGCTAGTCGGAGGGTCACCGGGGAGCTGTTTTTT. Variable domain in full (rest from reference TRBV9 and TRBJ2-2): DSGVTQTPKHLITATGQRVTLRCSPRSGDLSVYWYQQSLDQGLQFLIQYYNGEERAKGNILERFSAQQFPDLHSELNLSSLELGDSALYFCASSDPESSASRRVTGELFFGEGSRLTVL.

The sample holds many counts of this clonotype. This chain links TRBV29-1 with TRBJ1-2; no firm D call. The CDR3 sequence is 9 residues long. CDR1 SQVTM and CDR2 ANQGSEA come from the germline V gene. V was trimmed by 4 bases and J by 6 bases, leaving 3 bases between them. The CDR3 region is CSVGDGYTF. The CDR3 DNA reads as TGCAGCGTTGGGGATGGCTACACCTTC.

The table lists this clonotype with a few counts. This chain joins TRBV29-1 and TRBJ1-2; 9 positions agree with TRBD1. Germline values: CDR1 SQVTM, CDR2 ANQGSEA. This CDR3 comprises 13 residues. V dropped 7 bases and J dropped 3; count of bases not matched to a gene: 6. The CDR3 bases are TGCAGCGCAGGACAGGGGTATTACTATGGCTACACCTTC. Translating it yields CSAGQGYYYGYTF.

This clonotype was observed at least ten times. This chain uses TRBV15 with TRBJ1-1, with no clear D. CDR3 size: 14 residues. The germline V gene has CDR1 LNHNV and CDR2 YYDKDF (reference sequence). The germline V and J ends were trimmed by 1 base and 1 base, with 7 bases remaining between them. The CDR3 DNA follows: TGTGCCACCAGCAGAGTAGGCCGGAACACTGAAGCTTTCTTT. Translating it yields CATSRVGRNTEAFF.

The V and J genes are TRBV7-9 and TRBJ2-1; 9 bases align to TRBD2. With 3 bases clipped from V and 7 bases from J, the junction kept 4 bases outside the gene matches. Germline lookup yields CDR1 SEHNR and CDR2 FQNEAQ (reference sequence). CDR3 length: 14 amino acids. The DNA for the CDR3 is TGTGCCAGCAGCTTCCTAGCGGGAACTAATGAGCAGTTCTTC. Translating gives CASSFLAGTNEQFF.

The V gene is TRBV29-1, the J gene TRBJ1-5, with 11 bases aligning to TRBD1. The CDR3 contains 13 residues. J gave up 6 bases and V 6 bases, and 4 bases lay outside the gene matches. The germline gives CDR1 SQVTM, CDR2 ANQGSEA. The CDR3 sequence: CSVPGQGVQPQHF. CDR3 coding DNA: TGCAGCGTACCGGGACAGGGGGTTCAGCCCCAGCATTTT.

DNA for the CDR3: TGCAGTGCTAGAGATTTGCCCGGGCCCGGGGAGCTGTTTTTT. This gives the protein CSARDLPGPGELFF. The chain carries TRBV20-1 and TRBJ2-2; no clear D. This CDR3 has 14 residues. The V gene lost 0 bases and the J gene lost 6 bases, with 11 bases spanning the gap. Germline-derived CDR1 and CDR2 are DFQATT and SNEGSKA (reference sequence).

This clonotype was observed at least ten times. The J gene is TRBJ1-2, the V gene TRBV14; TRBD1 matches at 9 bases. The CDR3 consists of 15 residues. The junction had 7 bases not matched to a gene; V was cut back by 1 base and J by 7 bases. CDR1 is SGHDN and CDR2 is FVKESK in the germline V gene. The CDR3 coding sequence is TGTGCCAGCAGCCAAGTCGGGACAGGGATGCCTGGCTACACCTTC. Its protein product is CASSQVGTGMPGYTF.

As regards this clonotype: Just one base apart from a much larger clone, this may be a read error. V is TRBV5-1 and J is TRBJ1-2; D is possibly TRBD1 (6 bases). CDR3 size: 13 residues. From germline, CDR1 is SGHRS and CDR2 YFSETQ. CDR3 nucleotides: TGCGCCAGCAGCTTGTTGACAGGCGGTGGCTACGCCTTC. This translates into CASSLLTGGGYAF.

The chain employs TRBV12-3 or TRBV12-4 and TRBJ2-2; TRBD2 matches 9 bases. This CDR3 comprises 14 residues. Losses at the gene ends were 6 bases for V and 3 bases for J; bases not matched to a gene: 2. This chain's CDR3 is CASSTSGYTGELFF. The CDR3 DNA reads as TGTGCCAGCAGCACTAGCGGGTACACCGGGGAGCTGTTTTTT.

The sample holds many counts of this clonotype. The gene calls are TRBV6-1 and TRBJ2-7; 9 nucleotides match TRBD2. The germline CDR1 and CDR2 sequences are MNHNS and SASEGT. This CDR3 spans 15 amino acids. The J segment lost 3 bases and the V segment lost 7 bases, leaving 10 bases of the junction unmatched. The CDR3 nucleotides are TGTGCCAGCACCTTAGGAGGGACTAGCATCTACGAGCAGTACTTC. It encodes CASTLGGTSIYEQYF.

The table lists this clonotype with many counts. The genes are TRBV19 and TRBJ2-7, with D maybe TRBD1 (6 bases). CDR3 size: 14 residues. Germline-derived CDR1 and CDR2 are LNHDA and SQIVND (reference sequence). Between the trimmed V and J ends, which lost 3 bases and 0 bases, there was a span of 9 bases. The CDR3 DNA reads TGTGCCAGTAGTATCCAGGGGCCCTCCTACGAGCAGTACTTC. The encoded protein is CASSIQGPSYEQYF. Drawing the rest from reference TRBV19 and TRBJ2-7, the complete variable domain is DGGITQSPKYLFRKEGQNVTLSCEQNLNHDAMYWYRQDPGQGLRLIYYSQIVNDFQKGDIAEGYSVSREKKESFPLTVTSAQKNPTAFYLCASSIQGPSYEQYFGPGTRLTVT.

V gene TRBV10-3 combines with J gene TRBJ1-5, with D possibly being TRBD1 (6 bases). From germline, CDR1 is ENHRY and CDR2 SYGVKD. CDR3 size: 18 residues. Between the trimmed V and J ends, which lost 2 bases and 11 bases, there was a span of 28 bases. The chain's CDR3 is CAISERSRTSGGQETQHF. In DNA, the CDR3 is TGTGCCATCAGTGAGAGGAGTAGGACTAGCGGGGGCCAAGAGACCCAGCATTTT.

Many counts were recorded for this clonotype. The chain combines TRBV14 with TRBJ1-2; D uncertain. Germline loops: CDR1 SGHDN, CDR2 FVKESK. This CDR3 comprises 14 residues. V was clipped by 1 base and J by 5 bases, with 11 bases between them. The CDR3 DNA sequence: TGTGCCAGCAGCCAAGCAAGAGGGCAGTATGGCTACACCTTC. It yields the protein CASSQARGQYGYTF.

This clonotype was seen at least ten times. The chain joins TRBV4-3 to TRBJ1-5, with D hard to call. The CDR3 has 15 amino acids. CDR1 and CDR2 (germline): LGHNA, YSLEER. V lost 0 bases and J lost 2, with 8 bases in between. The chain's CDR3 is CASSQDGARNQPQHF. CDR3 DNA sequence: TGCGCCAGCAGCCAAGACGGCGCGCGCAATCAGCCCCAGCATTTT.

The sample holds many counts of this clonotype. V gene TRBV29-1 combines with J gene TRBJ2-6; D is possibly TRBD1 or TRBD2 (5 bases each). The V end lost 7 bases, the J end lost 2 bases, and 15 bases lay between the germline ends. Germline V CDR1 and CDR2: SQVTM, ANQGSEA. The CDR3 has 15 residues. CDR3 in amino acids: CSARDSGAGANVLTF. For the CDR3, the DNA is TGCAGCGCCCGAGACAGCGGCGCTGGGGCCAACGTCCTGACTTTC.